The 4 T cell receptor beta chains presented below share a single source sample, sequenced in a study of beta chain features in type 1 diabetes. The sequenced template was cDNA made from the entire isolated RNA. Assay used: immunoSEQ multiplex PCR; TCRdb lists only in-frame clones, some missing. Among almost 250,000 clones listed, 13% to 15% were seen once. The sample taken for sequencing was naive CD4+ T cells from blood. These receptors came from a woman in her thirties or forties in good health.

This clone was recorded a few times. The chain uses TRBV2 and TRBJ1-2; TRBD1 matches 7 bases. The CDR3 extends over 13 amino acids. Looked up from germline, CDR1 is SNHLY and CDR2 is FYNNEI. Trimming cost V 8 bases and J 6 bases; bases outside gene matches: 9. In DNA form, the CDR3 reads TGTGCCAGCCAGGGGGGTTTTCGCGATGGCTACACCTTC. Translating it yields CASQGGFRDGYTF.

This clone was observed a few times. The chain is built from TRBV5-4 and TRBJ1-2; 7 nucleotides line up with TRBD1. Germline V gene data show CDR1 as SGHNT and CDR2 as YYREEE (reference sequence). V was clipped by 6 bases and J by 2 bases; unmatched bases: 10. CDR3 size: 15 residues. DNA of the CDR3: TGTGCCAGCACGATTCTGACAGGGTTCAACTATGGCTACACCTTC. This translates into CASTILTGFNYGYTF.

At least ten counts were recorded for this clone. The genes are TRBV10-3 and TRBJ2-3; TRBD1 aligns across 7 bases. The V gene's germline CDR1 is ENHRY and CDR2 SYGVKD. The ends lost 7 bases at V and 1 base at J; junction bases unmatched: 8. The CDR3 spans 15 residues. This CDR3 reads CAITKGQRGTDTQYF. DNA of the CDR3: TGTGCCATCACCAAGGGACAGCGCGGCACAGATACGCAGTATTTT.

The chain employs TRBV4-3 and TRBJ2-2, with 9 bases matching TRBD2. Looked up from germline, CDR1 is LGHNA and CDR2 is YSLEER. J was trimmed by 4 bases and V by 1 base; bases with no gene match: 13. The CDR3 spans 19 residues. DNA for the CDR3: TGCGCCAGCAGCCAAGTTATTATGGCGGGGGGGGGCGGCACCGGGGAGCTGTTTTTT. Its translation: CASSQVIMAGGGGTGELFF.